Reported below is one T cell receptor beta chain. This entry comes from a study of T-cell reconstitution after alpha-beta-depleted transplantation in children. Preparing the TCRbeta library involved the use of unique molecular identifiers. One entry per CDR3 protein results from TCRdb running MiXCR on the PCR reads. This table holds 360,000 or so distinct CDR3 sequences, about 20% found once. Germline values: CDR1 ENHRY, CDR2 SYGVKD. The trim removed 11 bases at V and 2 bases at J, leaving 8 bases unmatched. The CDR3 runs to 15 residues. The chain has TRBV10-3 and TRBJ2-1; TRBD2 matches at 11 bases. The source of this sequence is a human donor who donated a stem cell graft to a child with acute myeloid leukemia. This specimen was PBMCs from the stem cell graft donor, taken from the stem cell graft. The CDR3, as DNA: TGTGCCGTTCTAAAGACTAGCGGGACCTACAATGAGCAGTTCTTC. Protein sequence: CAVLKTSGTYNEQFF.